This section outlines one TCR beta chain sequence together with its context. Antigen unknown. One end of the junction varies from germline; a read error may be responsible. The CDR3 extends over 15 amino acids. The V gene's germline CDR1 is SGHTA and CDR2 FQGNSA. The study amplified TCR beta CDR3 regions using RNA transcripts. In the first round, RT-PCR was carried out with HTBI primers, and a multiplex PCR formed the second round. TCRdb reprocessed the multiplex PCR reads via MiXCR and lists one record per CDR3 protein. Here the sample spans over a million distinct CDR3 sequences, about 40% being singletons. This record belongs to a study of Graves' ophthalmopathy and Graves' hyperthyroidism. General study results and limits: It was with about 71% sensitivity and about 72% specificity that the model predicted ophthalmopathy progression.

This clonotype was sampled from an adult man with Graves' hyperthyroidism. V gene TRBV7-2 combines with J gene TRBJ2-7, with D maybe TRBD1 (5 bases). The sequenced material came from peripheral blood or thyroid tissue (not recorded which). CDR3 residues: CANSSHVRATYEQYF. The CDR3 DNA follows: TGTGCCAACAGCTCTCACGTCAGGGCTACTTACGAGCAGTACTTC.